The 23 T cell receptor beta chains given below trace back to one sample, sequenced in a study of blood T cell repertoires in COVID-19. The data were produced by immunoSEQ multiplex PCR, yet TCRdb's version contains in-frame clones alone and is incomplete. The sample shows roughly 73,000 clones, about 84% of them seen only once. Sample: peripheral blood. These receptors came from a human donor in a cohort sampled during active COVID-19.

This clone was seen only a few times. J is TRBJ1-5 and V is TRBV20-1; 7 positions match TRBD1. The CDR3 length is 15 residues. Unmatched junction bases numbered 7, after V lost 3 bases and J lost 2 bases. CDR1 and CDR2 (germline): DFQATT, SNEGSKA (reference sequence). CDR3 in amino acids: CSASTGEWGNQPQHF. The CDR3 DNA reads as TGCAGTGCTAGTACAGGGGAGTGGGGCAATCAGCCCCAGCATTTT.

This clone was counted only a few times. V and J are TRBV5-1 and TRBJ2-1; 9 bases line up with TRBD2. Germline loops: CDR1 SGHRS, CDR2 YFSETQ. The CDR3 contains 15 residues. Unmatched junction bases numbered 5, after V lost 4 bases and J lost 3 bases. Here the CDR3 reads CASSIRLADYNEQFF. The DNA of the CDR3 is TGCGCCAGCAGCATCCGACTAGCGGACTACAATGAGCAGTTCTTC.

A few counts support this clone. The CDR3 sequence is CASSGDRGPDTEAFF. In DNA, the CDR3 is TGTGCCAGCAGCGGGGACAGGGGGCCGGACACTGAAGCTTTCTTT. This chain uses TRBV5-6 with TRBJ1-1; 12 bases agree with TRBD1. V dropped 4 bases and J dropped 3; count of bases not matched to a gene: 4. CDR3 length: 15 residues. Germline CDR1 and CDR2: SGHDT and YYEEEE. Looking up the rest from reference TRBV5-6 and TRBJ1-1 gives the full variable domain: DAGVTQSPTHLIKTRGQQVTLRCSPKSGHDTVSWYQQALGQGPQFIFQYYEEEERQRGNFPDRFSGHQFPNYSSELNVNALLLGDSALYLCASSGDRGPDTEAFFGQGTRLTVV.

The chain uses TRBV19 and TRBJ2-7; 8 nucleotides match TRBD1. In germline, CDR1 is LNHDA, CDR2 SQIVND (reference sequence). After removal of 6 bases from V and 4 bases from J, the junction contained 8 bases not matched to a gene. CDR3 length: 14 amino acids. DNA of the CDR3: TGTGCCAGTAGCCCAGGGACAGGATTATACGAGCAGTACTTC. Its translation is CASSPGTGLYEQYF.

CDR3 coding DNA: TGTGCCAGCAGGCAGGGATCCGGCGAGCAGTACTTC. It specifies CASRQGSGEQYF. V usage is TRBV3-1 (or the pseudogene TRBV3-2) and J usage is TRBJ2-5; weak D call: TRBD1 (5 bases). The J call may be mistaken, given a closer DNA end match to TRBJ2-7. This CDR3 region has 12 residues. Germline V gene sequence: CDR1 LGHDT, CDR2 YNNKEL (reference sequence).

As regards this clone: Distinct nucleotide sequences in the sample also encode this CDR3. The chain carries TRBV7-2 and TRBJ2-2; D may be TRBD1 (5 bases). From germline, CDR1 is SGHTA and CDR2 FQGNSA. The CDR3 is made up of 14 amino acids. V lost 5 bases, J lost 1 base, and 8 bases lay in between. As DNA, the CDR3 is TGTGCCAGCAGCCTAGGACAGAACACCGGGGAGCTGTTTTTT. This gives the protein CASSLGQNTGELFF.

There are a few counts of this clone. The CDR3 region has the DNA TGTGCCAGCAGTTACGCTAGCGACCTCTACGAGCAGTACTTC. Its protein is CASSYASDLYEQYF. This chain links TRBV6-6 with TRBJ2-7, with D maybe TRBD2 (6 bases). CDR1 is MNHNY and CDR2 is SVGAGI in the germline V gene (reference sequence). This CDR3 region has 14 residues. Trimming took off 2 bases at V and 3 bases at J, with 11 bases between the two ends.

The J gene is TRBJ2-7, the V gene TRBV5-4; 12 positions match TRBD1. Germline V CDR1 and CDR2: SGHNT, YYREEE (reference sequence). With V trimmed by 4 bases and J by 7 bases, 9 bases remained unmatched. The CDR3 runs 15 residues. The DNA for the CDR3 is TGTGCCAGCAGCGTACCGGGACAGGGGGCGGGAGAGCAGTACTTC. This gives the protein CASSVPGQGAGEQYF.

This rearrangement joins TRBV30 to TRBJ1-4, with D uncertain. The CDR3 runs to 12 residues. The germline CDR1 and CDR2 sequences are GTSNPN and SVGIG (reference sequence). Trimming cost V 8 bases and J 5 bases, with 12 bases left between them. CDR3 nucleotide sequence: TGTGCCCTAGGTGTGGTGAATGAAAAACTGTTTTTT. This gives the protein CALGVVNEKLFF.

The chain combines TRBV5-1 with TRBJ2-7; D is perhaps TRBD2 (6 bases). The CDR3 sequence is 14 residues long. Trimming pared 3 bases from V and 3 bases from J, leaving 13 bases between. Germline loops: CDR1 SGHRS, CDR2 YFSETQ. Here the CDR3 DNA reads TGCGCCAGCAGCTACGGGACTCCGGTCTACGAGCAGTACTTC. This codes for CASSYGTPVYEQYF.

The chain employs TRBV5-1 and TRBJ2-5; tentative D call: TRBD2 (5 bases). V was trimmed by 4 bases and J by 1 base, leaving 8 bases between them. Per the germline V gene, CDR1 is SGHRS and CDR2 is YFSETQ. The CDR3 totals 13 residues. The CDR3 nucleotides are TGCGCCAGCAGCCCCGGGGTCCAAGAGACCCAGTACTTC. Its translation is CASSPGVQETQYF. Full variable domain (rest looked up from reference TRBV5-1 and TRBJ2-5): KAGVTQTPRYLIKTRGQQVTLSCSPISGHRSVSWYQQTPGQGLQFLFEYFSETQRNKGNFPGRFSGRQFSNSRSEMNVSTLELGDSALYLCASSPGVQETQYFGPGTRLLVL.

The V gene is TRBV6-7, the J gene TRBJ2-5; D not certain. TRBV6-7 is an ORF, and what it does is uncertain. The ends were cut back, 2 bases at V and 2 bases at J, with 12 bases in the middle. The CDR3 has 15 amino acids. The CDR3 protein is CASSYPTLGQETQYF. CDR3 in DNA: TGTGCCAGCAGTTACCCTACGCTTGGTCAAGAGACCCAGTACTTC.

V is TRBV28 and J is TRBJ1-2; D might be TRBD1 (5 bases). From germline, CDR1 is MDHEN and CDR2 SYDVKM. V lost 6 bases, J lost 4 bases, and 15 bases lay in between. This CDR3 contains 14 residues. The CDR3 loop is CASRTPQRGYGYTF. CDR3 coding DNA: TGTGCCAGCAGAACACCCCAAAGGGGCTATGGCTACACCTTC.

The rearrangement uses TRBV29-1 and TRBJ2-3; 13 bases agree with TRBD2. Germline CDR1 SQVTM, CDR2 ANQGSEA. This CDR3 has 15 amino acids. Trimming removed 6 bases from V and 3 bases from J; junction bases left unmatched: 6. CDR3: CSVVGLAGVTDTQYF. As DNA, the CDR3 is TGCAGCGTCGTAGGACTAGCGGGAGTTACAGATACGCAGTATTTT.

J is TRBJ1-5 and V is TRBV5-5; 9 nucleotides line up with TRBD1. Germline values: CDR1 SGHKS, CDR2 YYEKEE (reference sequence). Losses at the gene ends were 3 bases for V and 3 bases for J; bases not matched to a gene: 4. The CDR3 is 15 amino acids. For the CDR3, the DNA is TGTGCCAGCAGCTCGACAGGGGGGAACAATCAGCCCCAGCATTTT. Translated, it gives CASSSTGGNNQPQHF.

In this sample, this clone turned up a few times. This chain joins TRBV30 and TRBJ2-7, with 8 bases lining up with TRBD1. The J segment lost 2 bases and the V segment lost 3 bases, leaving 9 bases of the junction unmatched. Germline CDR1 GTSNPN, CDR2 SVGIG (reference sequence). This CDR3 comprises 15 residues. The CDR3 is CAWRGWDRTTYEQYF. In nucleotides, the CDR3 is TGTGCCTGGAGGGGGTGGGACAGGACAACCTACGAGCAGTACTTC. The full variable domain, rest sourced from reference TRBV30 and TRBJ2-7, is SQTIHQWPATLVQPVGSPLSLECTVEGTSNPNLYWYRQAAGRGLQLLFYSVGIGQISSEVPQNLSASRPQDRQFILSSKKLLLSDSGFYLCAWRGWDRTTYEQYFGPGTRLTVT.

This clone appeared once. The rearrangement uses TRBV5-1 and TRBJ2-7, with TRBD1 as a possible D gene (5 bases). Germline CDR1 and CDR2: SGHRS and YFSETQ. This CDR3 contains 14 residues. Trimming shortened V by 1 base and J by 3 bases, and 11 bases separated the two germline ends. Here the CDR3 reads CASSLQGRDYEQYF. Written as DNA, the CDR3 is TGCGCCAGCAGCTTGCAAGGCAGGGACTACGAGCAGTACTTC. The variable domain in full, with the rest retrieved from reference TRBV5-1 and TRBJ2-7, is KAGVTQTPRYLIKTRGQQVTLSCSPISGHRSVSWYQQTPGQGLQFLFEYFSETQRNKGNFPGRFSGRQFSNSRSEMNVSTLELGDSALYLCASSLQGRDYEQYFGPGTRLTVT.

The chain recombines TRBV25-1 with TRBJ2-7; TRBD1 matches 9 bases. CDR3 length: 14 amino acids. Germline loops: CDR1 MGHDK, CDR2 SYGVNS. The ends lost 5 bases at V and 6 bases at J; junction bases unmatched: 8. CDR3 sequence (DNA): TGTGCCAGCAGTACCCGGGACAGGGAAGGCGAGCAGTACTTC. Translated, it gives CASSTRDREGEQYF.

The chain has TRBV5-1 and TRBJ2-3, with 10 bases that match TRBD2. The germline V gene has CDR1 SGHRS and CDR2 YFSETQ. The CDR3 totals 16 residues. V dropped 4 bases and J dropped 4; count of bases not matched to a gene: 9. CDR3 bases: TGCGCCAGCAGCGTCGGGGGGCTAGCGGGAGCAGATACGCAGTATTTT. Its translation is CASSVGGLAGADTQYF.

This chain connects TRBV7-2 to TRBJ2-5, with a weak D call TRBD1 (5 bases). The germline CDR1 and CDR2 sequences are SGHTA and FQGNSA. Trimming removed 1 base from V and 1 base from J, with 7 bases in between. The CDR3 extends over 14 amino acids. CDR3 residues: CASSLVGAQETQYF. The CDR3 DNA reads as TGTGCCAGCAGCTTAGTAGGGGCCCAAGAGACCCAGTACTTC.

The V gene is TRBV6-1, the J gene TRBJ2-5; 7 bases align to TRBD2. After removal of 2 bases from V and 3 bases from J, the junction contained 6 bases not matched to a gene. Germline CDR1 is MNHNS and CDR2 is SASEGT. This CDR3 has 15 residues. CDR3 in amino acids: CASSERTRGKETQYF. The CDR3 DNA is TGTGCCAGCAGTGAAAGGACTAGGGGAAAAGAGACCCAGTACTTC.

This sequence joins TRBV7-2 and TRBJ2-2, with a tentative D call TRBD1 (5 bases). Trimming removed 1 base at V and 6 bases at J, with 9 bases between. The CDR3 is 14 residues long. From germline, CDR1 is SGHTA and CDR2 FQGNSA. In DNA form, the CDR3 reads TGTGCCAGCAGCTTAGTCCAGGGCCCCGGGGAGCTGTTTTTT. Protein sequence: CASSLVQGPGELFF.

This chain joins TRBV13 and TRBJ2-7; a possible D gene is TRBD1 (6 bases). The CDR3 consists of 14 residues. Germline V gene sequence: CDR1 PRHDT, CDR2 FYEKMQ (reference sequence). V dropped 5 bases and J dropped 3 bases, with 14 bases sitting between them. The CDR3 DNA sequence: TGTGCCAGCAGCCAACGACAGGTGTACTACGAGCAGTACTTC. Translation gives CASSQRQVYYEQYF.